A selection of T cell receptor beta chains follows, all from one sample in a study of blood T cell repertoires in COVID-19. The table came from immunoSEQ multiplex PCR; TCRdb's copy has only in-frame clones and leaves some out. Altogether fewer than 350,000 clones are present, about 89% being singletons, with the ten largest covering roughly 5.3%. The sample taken for sequencing was PBMCs or T cells enriched from blood (not recorded which). The receptor source for this set is a man between 60 and 75 years old who had recovered from COVID-19. The CDR3 runs from the conserved cysteine through the conserved F or W. Fields, in order: J gene, clone size, D gene, V gene, CDR3 protein, CDR3 DNA. The D gene is left open where the match is weak. A clone size is listed for some rows: how often the clone was seen (once, few, many), or a class if it is expanded.

TRBJ2-7	NA	TRBD1	TRBV5-4	CASRRGGQGSYEQYF	TGTGCCAGCCGCCGTGGAGGACAGGGTTCCTACGAGCAGTACTTC
TRBJ1-1	NA	NA	TRBV21-1	CASSCHPAWGRTEAFF	TGTGCCAGCAGCTGTCATCCCGCTTGGGGGCGTACTGAAGCTTTCTTT
TRBJ1-3	few	NA	TRBV28	CASRTGFRGNTIYF	TGTGCCAGCAGAACAGGGTTTAGGGGAAACACCATATATTTT
TRBJ2-4	once	TRBD1	TRBV24-1	CATSESGQGDIQYF	TGTGCCACCAGTGAGTCGGGACAGGGTGACATTCAGTACTTC
TRBJ1-4	NA	TRBD1	TRBV25-1	CASSEYWTGNEKLFF	TGTGCCAGCAGTGAATATTGGACAGGGAATGAAAAACTGTTTTTT
TRBJ2-7	NA	NA	TRBV27	CASSSPGGTYEQYF	TGTGCCAGCAGTTCTCCAGGGGGGACCTACGAGCAGTACTTC
TRBJ2-1	once	TRBD1	TRBV24-1	CATRGQGGIYNEQFF	TGTGCCACCAGGGGACAGGGGGGCATATACAATGAGCAGTTCTTC
TRBJ1-2	NA	TRBD1	TRBV9	CASSVGPPTGDESYGYTF	TGTGCCAGCAGCGTAGGTCCCCCCACAGGGGATGAGAGCTATGGCTACACCTTC
TRBJ2-1	once	NA	TRBV30	CAWSRGNLDNEQFF	TGTGCCTGGAGTAGAGGGAATCTGGACAATGAGCAGTTCTTC
TRBJ2-7	NA	TRBD1	TRBV5-4	CASSLDRGSDEQYF	TGTGCCAGCAGCTTGGACAGGGGATCGGACGAGCAGTACTTC
TRBJ2-3	NA	NA	TRBV19	CASSIVTGATDTQYF	TGTGCCAGTAGTATCGTGACAGGTGCCACAGATACGCAGTATTTT
TRBJ1-1	NA	NA	TRBV7-8	CASSDQGRGEAFF	TGTGCCAGCAGCGACCAGGGTAGGGGTGAAGCTTTCTTT
TRBJ2-3	NA	TRBD2	TRBV3-1/TRBV3-2	CASSQDWPSGRAREDTQYF	TGTGCCAGCAGCCAAGATTGGCCTAGCGGGAGGGCCAGGGAAGATACGCAGTATTTT
TRBJ1-3	NA	TRBD1	TRBV5-4	CASSLRQGASGNTIYF	TGTGCCAGCAGCTTGCGACAGGGCGCCTCTGGAAACACCATATATTTT
TRBJ2-1	NA	TRBD2	TRBV10-3	CAISETPASSGSWHEQFF	TGTGCCATCAGTGAAACCCCCGCTTCCAGCGGGAGTTGGCATGAGCAGTTCTTC
TRBJ1-2	NA	NA	TRBV6-5	CASSYARGGFYGYTF	TGTGCCAGCAGTTACGCCCGGGGTGGATTCTATGGCTACACCTTC
TRBJ2-7	NA	NA	TRBV28	CASSAGRDEQYF	TGTGCCAGCAGTGCCGGTCGGGACGAGCAGTACTTC
TRBJ2-5	NA	NA	TRBV11-1	CASSHGSRYQETQYF	TGTGCCAGCAGCCACGGGAGCCGTTACCAAGAGACCCAGTACTTC
TRBJ2-1	few	NA	TRBV10-2	CASIGSSYNEQFF	TGCGCCAGCATCGGGAGCTCCTACAATGAGCAGTTCTTC
TRBJ2-2	NA	NA	TRBV28	CASSFIGLVNTGELFF	TGTGCCAGCAGTTTCATCGGACTGGTGAACACCGGGGAGCTGTTTTTT
TRBJ1-1	NA	NA	TRBV9	CASSVANRANTEAFF	TGTGCCAGCAGCGTAGCGAACAGGGCGAACACTGAAGCTTTCTTT
TRBJ2-7	NA	TRBD1	TRBV6-5	CASSYQTGEDEQYF	TGTGCCAGCAGTTACCAGACAGGGGAGGACGAGCAGTACTTC
TRBJ2-7	NA	TRBD2	TRBV5-4	CASSGGTSGTYEQYF	TGTGCCAGCAGCGGAGGGACTAGCGGAACCTACGAGCAGTACTTC
TRBJ2-3	NA	NA	TRBV7-2	CASSLAIRRGDTQYF	TGTGCCAGCAGCTTAGCGATACGGAGAGGGGATACGCAGTATTTT
TRBJ1-1	NA	NA	TRBV5-4	CASSLKVGVPEAFF	TGTGCCAGCAGCTTGAAGGTAGGGGTACCTGAAGCTTTCTTT
TRBJ2-1	NA	NA	TRBV28	CASSWTVSEQFF	TGTGCCAGCAGTTGGACAGTGAGTGAGCAGTTCTTC
TRBJ1-5	few	NA	TRBV18	CASSPGDQPQHF	TGTGCCAGCTCACCGGGCGATCAGCCCCAGCATTTT
TRBJ1-3	NA	TRBD1	TRBV29-1	CSATTGGGNTIYF	TGCAGCGCCACAACAGGGGGTGGAAACACCATATATTTT
TRBJ1-4	NA	NA	TRBV4-1	CASSQGSTTNEKLFF	TGCGCCAGCAGCCAAGGGTCGACTACTAATGAAAAACTGTTTTTT
TRBJ2-3	NA	TRBD2	TRBV7-2	CATTSGRLSGDTQYF	TGTGCCACAACTAGCGGGAGGTTAAGTGGAGATACGCAGTATTTT
TRBJ2-3	NA	NA	TRBV7-9	CASSLDTDTQYF	TGTGCCAGCAGCCTAGATACTGATACGCAGTATTTT
TRBJ2-3	NA	TRBD2	TRBV30	CASGLAAQGTQYF	TGTGCATCGGGACTAGCAGCCCAAGGTACGCAGTATTTT
TRBJ1-1	NA	NA	TRBV28	CASSLIGETAEAFF	TGTGCCAGCAGTTTAATCGGGGAAACGGCTGAAGCTTTCTTT
TRBJ1-2	few	TRBD1	TRBV6-4	CASSRDRLYGYTF	TGTGCCAGCAGTAGGGACAGGCTATATGGCTACACCTTC
TRBJ2-3	NA	TRBD2	TRBV11-2	CASSRIAGVADTQYF	TGTGCCAGCAGCCGGATAGCGGGAGTTGCAGATACGCAGTATTTT
TRBJ2-3	NA	NA	TRBV5-4	CASSLSLALSTDTQYF	TGTGCCAGCAGCTTGAGCCTAGCGCTGAGCACAGATACGCAGTATTTT
TRBJ1-4	NA	TRBD1	TRBV5-1	CASSPTPTGQDEKLFF	TGCGCCAGCAGCCCAACCCCGACAGGGCAAGATGAAAAACTGTTTTTT
TRBJ1-1	NA	NA	TRBV3-1/TRBV3-2	CASRTGGTEAFF	TGTGCCAGCAGGACAGGAGGCACTGAAGCTTTCTTT
TRBJ2-7	NA	TRBD1	TRBV24-1	CATSDGSGQASYEQYF	TGTGCCACCAGTGATGGATCTGGACAGGCCTCCTACGAGCAGTACTTC
TRBJ2-3	NA	TRBD2	TRBV9	CASSVLSGGQYF	TGTGCCAGCAGCGTATTGAGCGGGGGGCAGTATTTT
TRBJ2-3	NA	TRBD1	TRBV7-6	CASSFRRNRGPTTDTQYF	TGTGCCAGCAGCTTTCGGAGAAACAGGGGGCCCACCACAGATACGCAGTATTTT
TRBJ2-7	once	NA	TRBV12-3/TRBV12-4	CASTPNGGSQQYF	TGTGCCAGCACACCAAACGGGGGTTCTCAGCAGTACTTC
TRBJ1-6	NA	TRBD1	TRBV9	CASSGRQGLNSPLHF	TGTGCCAGCAGCGGGAGACAGGGCCTAAATTCACCCCTCCACTTT
TRBJ1-5	NA	NA	TRBV28	CASSLSIIQPQHF	TGTGCCAGCAGTCTCTCTATTATTCAGCCCCAGCATTTT
TRBJ2-7	NA	TRBD2	TRBV4-2	CASSQEGLAASYEQYF	TGTGCCAGCAGCCAAGAAGGACTAGCGGCCTCCTACGAGCAGTACTTC
TRBJ2-3	NA	TRBD2	TRBV7-3	CASSLSGLAGDTQYF	TGTGCCAGCAGCTTATCAGGACTAGCGGGAGATACGCAGTATTTT
TRBJ2-1	NA	TRBD2	TRBV6-5	CASRDLADSYNEQFF	TGTGCCAGCAGGGATCTAGCGGACTCCTACAATGAGCAGTTCTTC